These T cell receptor beta chains were read from a single sample in a study of T cell responses to AZD1222 COVID-19 vaccine. Libraries were prepared by immunoSEQ multiplex PCR; TCRdb keeps only in-frame clonotypes and omits some of them. This table holds under 20,000 clones, roughly nine tenths found once. The starting material was peripheral blood, obtained 28 days after the second AZD1222 dose. These receptors all come from an adult who received the AZD1222 COVID-19 vaccine. The CDR3 runs from the conserved cysteine through the conserved F or W. D genes are given only for firm matches. Clone size is given for some rows only: seen once, a few or many times, or a class if the clone is expanded.

cdr3_length	v_call	d_call	j_call	clone_size	cdr3_nt	cdr3_aa
15	TRBV4-2	.	TRBJ1-6	.	TGTGCCAGCAGCCAAGAAAGGACAGCCAATTCACCCCTCCACTTT	CASSQERTANSPLHF
15	TRBV19	.	TRBJ1-2	.	TGTGCCAGTAGTATCCCCAACAGGGCTAACTATGGCTACACCTTC	CASSIPNRANYGYTF
14	TRBV7-3	.	TRBJ2-7	.	TGTGCCAGCAGCTTAGGGGGATCTCCGGGAGAGCAGTACTTC	CASSLGGSPGEQYF
14	TRBV7-3	.	TRBJ2-1	.	TGTGCCAGCAGCTTACTCGCCTCCCCCAATGAGCAGTTCTTC	CASSLLASPNEQFF
16	TRBV28	.	TRBJ1-2	once	TGTGCCAGCGCTACCCCAAGTCCGGGACTGAGCTATGGCTACACCTTC	CASATPSPGLSYGYTF
14	TRBV6-5	.	TRBJ1-3	.	TGTGCCAGCAGTCTGCAGACCGCGGTGGACACCATATATTTT	CASSLQTAVDTIYF
16	TRBV19	TRBD1	TRBJ2-6	few	TGTGCCAGTAGTATGACAGGGGGCGCGGGGGCCAACGTCCTGACTTTC	CASSMTGGAGANVLTF
13	TRBV5-1	.	TRBJ1-1	.	TGCGCCAGCAGCCGAGACAGGAGGACTGAAGCTTTCTTT	CASSRDRRTEAFF
19	TRBV19	TRBD2	TRBJ2-1	.	TGTGCCAGTAGTGGGGGTGGGACTACGGGGGTGAGTTCCTACAATGAGCAGTTCTTC	CASSGGGTTGVSSYNEQFF
18	TRBV28	.	TRBJ1-3	few	TGTGCCAGCAGAGAGAGGGGATTACTACCTAGCTCTGGAAACACCATATATTTT	CASRERGLLPSSGNTIYF
16	TRBV19	TRBD1	TRBJ2-2	.	TGTGCCAGTAGTCCGCCGGACAGGGAGAACACCGGGGAGCTGTTTTTT	CASSPPDRENTGELFF
14	TRBV6-5	TRBD1	TRBJ1-1	.	TGTGCCAGTCGGACAGGGGTGCTGAACACTGAAGCTTTCTTT	CASRTGVLNTEAFF
17	TRBV28	TRBD2	TRBJ2-5	.	TGTGCCAGCAGCCCCTCGAGGACTAGCGGGACTTCAGAGACCCAGTACTTC	CASSPSRTSGTSETQYF
13	TRBV19	.	TRBJ2-3	.	TGTGCCAGTAGTATCATCCAGTCCGATACGCAGTATTTT	CASSIIQSDTQYF
14	TRBV28	TRBD1	TRBJ1-2	.	TGTGCCAGCAGTTCCGGGGACAGGGTCTATGGCTACACCTTC	CASSSGDRVYGYTF
14	TRBV5-1	.	TRBJ1-1	few	TGCGCCAGCAGCTTCGCAGGGGAGAACACTGAAGCTTTCTTT	CASSFAGENTEAFF
15	TRBV6-1	.	TRBJ1-5	.	TGTGCCAGCAGTGAAGGACTGAATAGCAATCAGCCCCAGCATTTT	CASSEGLNSNQPQHF
15	TRBV6-1	TRBD1	TRBJ1-2	.	TGTGCCAGCAGTGAAGGGACAGGAGATAACTATGGCTACACCTTC	CASSEGTGDNYGYTF
14	TRBV9	TRBD1	TRBJ1-4	.	TGTGCCAGCAGCCCAGGGGGGAGATATGAAAAACTGTTTTTT	CASSPGGRYEKLFF
13	TRBV5-1	.	TRBJ1-4	.	TGCGCCAGCAGCCCTGACAGCCTGGAGAAACTGTTTTTT	CASSPDSLEKLFF
13	TRBV6-2/TRBV6-3	.	TRBJ1-1	.	TGTGCCAGCAGTTATGAGTCTGGCACTGAAGCTTTCTTT	CASSYESGTEAFF
14	TRBV7-2	TRBD1	TRBJ1-1	.	TGTGCCAGCAGCTTAAACAGGGGCGGGACTGAAGCTTTCTTT	CASSLNRGGTEAFF
16	TRBV18	TRBD2	TRBJ2-1	.	TGTGCCAGCTCACCAAAGGTCGGGGGAGGGTACAATGAGCAGTTCTTC	CASSPKVGGGYNEQFF
14	TRBV29-1	TRBD1	TRBJ2-1	.	TGCAGCGTGGGACAGGGGAACTCCTACAATGAGCAGTTCTTC	CSVGQGNSYNEQFF
15	TRBV28	TRBD1	TRBJ2-7	.	TGTGCCAGCACCCGACCGGGACAGGGCCTCCTCGAGCAGTACTTC	CASTRPGQGLLEQYF
16	TRBV9	.	TRBJ2-7	.	TGTGCCAGCAGCCCCTACTTATCCCGTGGCTCCTACGAGCAGTACTTC	CASSPYLSRGSYEQYF
11	TRBV10-3	.	TRBJ2-7	.	TGTGCCATCGGGGAGTACTACGAGCAGTACTTC	CAIGEYYEQYF
14	TRBV15	.	TRBJ2-2	.	TGTGCCACCAGCAGAGATCGGGGGAACGGGGAGCTGTTTTTT	CATSRDRGNGELFF
13	TRBV5-4	.	TRBJ2-1	once	TGTGCCAGCAGCCAGCTACTGGGGTATGAGCAGTTCTTC	CASSQLLGYEQFF
16	TRBV19	TRBD1	TRBJ2-1	.	TGTGCCAGTAGTATAGTAGGGACCCGGGACAGCAATGAGCAGTTCTTC	CASSIVGTRDSNEQFF
13	TRBV11-3	.	TRBJ2-7	.	TGTGCCAGCAGCGAGTCCCCCGGGGATGAGCAGTACTTC	CASSESPGDEQYF
18	TRBV3-1/TRBV3-2	.	TRBJ2-3	.	TGTGCCAGCAGCCAAGATCTTAATTTTGGCAGTATCACAGATACGCAGTATTTT	CASSQDLNFGSITDTQYF
12	TRBV11-3	.	TRBJ1-2	.	TGTGCCAGCAGCTTGGGCCTCTATGGCTACACCTTC	CASSLGLYGYTF
18	TRBV19	.	TRBJ1-6	few	TGTGCCAGTAGTAAGGACATCTCCTGGAGCTCCTATAATTCACCCCTCCACTTT	CASSKDISWSSYNSPLHF
15	TRBV28	.	TRBJ2-1	.	TGTGCCAGCAGAGAGGGGGGCGAAAGGCACAATGAGCAGTTCTTC	CASREGGERHNEQFF
16	TRBV19	.	TRBJ1-2	.	TGTGCCAGTAGTATTTATTACAGGGCGACCCAGTATGGCTACACCTTC	CASSIYYRATQYGYTF
15	TRBV7-2	.	TRBJ2-3	few	TGTGCCAGCAGCTTAGGCCCAAGGGGAACAGATACGCAGTATTTT	CASSLGPRGTDTQYF
15	TRBV6-5	.	TRBJ1-2	.	TGTGCCAGCACCGAAATGGCTGGACAGTTATATGGCTACACCTTC	CASTEMAGQLYGYTF
13	TRBV12-3/TRBV12-4	.	TRBJ1-1	.	TGTGCCAGCAGTTTTTCAGAGAACACTGAAGCTTTCTTT	CASSFSENTEAFF
19	TRBV4-2	.	TRBJ1-4	.	TGTGCCAGCAGCCAAGATGAGGCTCGCCGGGGGGCAAGGTACGAAAAACTGTTTTTT	CASSQDEARRGARYEKLFF
14	TRBV2	TRBD1	TRBJ1-6	.	TGTGCCAGCCGAGAGGGACAGGGACGGTCACCCCTCCACTTT	CASREGQGRSPLHF
11	TRBV6-6	.	TRBJ2-7	.	TGTGCCAGCTTGAAGGGGGTCGAGCAGTACTTC	CASLKGVEQYF
15	TRBV5-1	.	TRBJ2-7	.	TGCGCCAGCAGCCCGACCGGGACGCACTCCTACGAGCAGTACTTC	CASSPTGTHSYEQYF
16	TRBV7-9	TRBD2	TRBJ2-1	.	TGTGCCAGCAGCTTATCTGACATAGCGGGGGGTCTTGAGCAGTTCTTC	CASSLSDIAGGLEQFF
11	TRBV3-1/TRBV3-2	.	TRBJ2-7	.	TGTGCCAGCAGCGAAAGGGGAGAGCAGTACTTC	CASSERGEQYF
14	TRBV12-2	.	TRBJ2-7	.	TGTGCAAGTCGATTCCGTCCGGAAGCCTACGAGCAGTACTTC	CASRFRPEAYEQYF
16	TRBV7-7	TRBD2	TRBJ2-3	.	TGTGCTAGCAGCCCTAGTGTAGCGGGGAGCACAGATACGCAGTATTTT	CASSPSVAGSTDTQYF
14	TRBV3-1/TRBV3-2	TRBD2	TRBJ2-7	.	TGTGCCAGCAGCTCCCTAGCGGGTCAATACGAGCAGTACTTC	CASSSLAGQYEQYF
13	TRBV2	.	TRBJ1-4	.	TGTGCCAGCAAGAATGGGCGCGGGGAAAAACTGTTTTTT	CASKNGRGEKLFF
15	TRBV5-6	TRBD1	TRBJ2-7	.	TGTGCCAGCAGCTTATATGACAGGGCTGGCTACGAGCAGTACTTC	CASSLYDRAGYEQYF